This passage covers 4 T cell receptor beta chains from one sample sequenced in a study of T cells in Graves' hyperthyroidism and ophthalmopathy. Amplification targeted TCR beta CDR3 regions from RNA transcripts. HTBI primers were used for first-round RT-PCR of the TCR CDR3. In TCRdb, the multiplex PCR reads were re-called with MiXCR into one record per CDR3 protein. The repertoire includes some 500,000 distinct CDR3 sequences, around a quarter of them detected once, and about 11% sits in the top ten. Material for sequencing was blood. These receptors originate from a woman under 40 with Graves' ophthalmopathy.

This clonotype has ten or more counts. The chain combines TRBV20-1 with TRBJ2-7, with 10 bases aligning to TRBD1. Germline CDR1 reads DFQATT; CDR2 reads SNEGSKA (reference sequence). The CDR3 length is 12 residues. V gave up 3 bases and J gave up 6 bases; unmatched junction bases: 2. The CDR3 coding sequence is TGCAGTGCTAGGGGACAGGGGCGCGAGCAGTACTTC. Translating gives CSARGQGREQYF.

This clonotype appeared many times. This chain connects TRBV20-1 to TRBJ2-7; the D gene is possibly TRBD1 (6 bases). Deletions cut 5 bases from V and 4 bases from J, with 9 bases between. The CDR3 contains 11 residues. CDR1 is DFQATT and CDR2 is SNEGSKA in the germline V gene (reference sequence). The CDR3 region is CSADRRYEQYF. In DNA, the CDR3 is TGCAGTGCTGACAGGAGATACGAGCAGTACTTC.

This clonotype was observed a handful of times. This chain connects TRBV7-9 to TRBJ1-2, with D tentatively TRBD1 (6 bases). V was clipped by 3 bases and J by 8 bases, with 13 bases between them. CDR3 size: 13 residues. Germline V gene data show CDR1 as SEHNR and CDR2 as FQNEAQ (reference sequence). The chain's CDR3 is CASSFRDNRGYTF. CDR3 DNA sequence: TGTGCCAGCAGCTTCCGGGACAATAGGGGCTACACCTTC.

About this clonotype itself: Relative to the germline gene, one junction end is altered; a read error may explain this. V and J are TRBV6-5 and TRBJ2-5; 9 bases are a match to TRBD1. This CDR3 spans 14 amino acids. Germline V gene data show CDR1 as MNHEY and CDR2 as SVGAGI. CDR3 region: CAISYGDRAETQYF. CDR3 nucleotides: TGTGCCATCAGTTACGGGGACAGGGCGGAGACCCAGTACTTC.